One and the same sample provided the 25 T cell receptor beta chains below, sequenced in a study of monozygotic twins with inflammatory bowel disease. TCRdb reprocessed the 5' RACE reads, with one entry per CDR3 protein and no DNA. The sample totals about 380,000 distinct CDR3 sequences. The sample comprised blood. The receptor source for this set is a human donor with ulcerative colitis or Crohn's disease, or a healthy co-twin of an affected twin (not recorded which).

The rearrangement joins TRBV5-4 to TRBJ2-7; TCRdb names TRBD1, which stays unverified in the absence of DNA. From germline, CDR1 is SGHNT and CDR2 YYREEE (reference sequence). This CDR3 is 13 amino acids long. This CDR3 is CASSFQGKGEQYF.

The chain uses TRBV5-1 and TRBJ1-2; TCRdb's D call, TRBD1, is unchecked because there is no DNA. Germline V gene lookup returns CDR1 SGHRS and CDR2 YFSETQ. This CDR3 has 19 amino acids. The CDR3 sequence: CASSRLGSEGQGSSGGYTF. Combining the CDR3 with reference TRBV5-1 and TRBJ1-2 gives the whole variable domain KAGVTQTPRYLIKTRGQQVTLSCSPISGHRSVSWYQQTPGQGLQFLFEYFSETQRNKGNFPGRFSGRQFSNSRSEMNVSTLELGDSALYLCASSRLGSEGQGSSGGYTFGSGTRLTVV.

The V gene is TRBV6-1, the J gene TRBJ2-5; TCRdb names TRBD2, which stays unverified in the absence of DNA. The germline CDR1 and CDR2 sequences are MNHNS and SASEGT. This CDR3 has 16 residues. CDR3 sequence reads: CASSRGLGAQGETQYF.

The chain is built from TRBV28 and TRBJ1-1. The CDR3 totals 13 residues. CDR1 is MDHEN and CDR2 is SYDVKM in the germline V gene. The CDR3 here is CASITYLGEGAFF. Looking up the rest from reference TRBV28 and TRBJ1-1 gives the full variable domain: DVKVTQSSRYLVKRTGEKVFLECVQDMDHENMFWYRQDPGLGLRLIYFSYDVKMKEKGDIPEGYSVSREKKERFSLILESASTNQTSMYLCASITYLGEGAFFGQGTRLTVV.

The chain combines TRBV4-2 with TRBJ2-7; TCRdb indicates TRBD2, and absent DNA this call remains unverified. Looked up from germline, CDR1 is LGHNA and CDR2 is YNFKEQ. The CDR3 consists of 17 residues. The CDR3: CASSQALEGPVSYEQYF.

CDR3 protein: CSARVGQETQYF. The chain has TRBV20-1 and TRBJ2-5. CDR1 DFQATT and CDR2 SNEGSKA come from the germline V gene (reference sequence). This CDR3 spans 12 amino acids.

V and J are TRBV5-1 and TRBJ2-5; TCRdb picks TRBD1, but there is no DNA to check that call. This CDR3 is 14 amino acids long. Looked up from germline, CDR1 is SGHRS and CDR2 is YFSETQ. This CDR3 is CASNPSQVVKTQYF.

This chain connects TRBV7-9 to TRBJ2-3. This CDR3 spans 13 amino acids. Germline CDR1 and CDR2: SEHNR and FQNEAQ (reference sequence). CDR3 region: CASSFNTHDTQYF.

The chain uses TRBV20-1 and TRBJ2-1; as DNA is missing, the TRBD1 call by TCRdb cannot be tested. The CDR3 extends over 18 amino acids. CDR1 and CDR2 from the germline V gene are DFQATT and SNEGSKA (reference sequence). Here the CDR3 reads CSARDPRQATLSYNEQFF.

The gene calls are TRBV5-1 and TRBJ1-5; the TCRdb D gene call, TRBD1, has no DNA to confirm it. Looked up from germline, CDR1 is SGHRS and CDR2 is YFSETQ. The CDR3 covers 14 residues. This CDR3 is CASSPDSNNQPQHF.

This chain joins TRBV6-5 and TRBJ2-5; the D gene TCRdb calls, TRBD1, cannot be checked with no DNA. Germline lookup yields CDR1 MNHEY and CDR2 SVGAGI. The CDR3 spans 14 residues. The CDR3 reads CASSYSLQEETQYF.

The chain couples TRBV4-3 to TRBJ2-7. The CDR3 is 15 residues long. Per the germline V gene, CDR1 is LGHNA and CDR2 is YSLEER. CDR3 amino acids: CASSQDLAFSYEQYF.

The chain carries TRBV5-1 and TRBJ2-1; TCRdb's assignment of TRBD1 cannot be checked, as there is no DNA. Germline-derived CDR1 and CDR2 are SGHRS and YFSETQ. The CDR3 extends over 13 amino acids. CDR3 in amino acids: CASSLGRGDEQFF.

The genes are TRBV4-3 and TRBJ1-3. This CDR3 is 15 amino acids long. In germline, CDR1 is LGHNA, CDR2 YSLEER. The CDR3 sequence is CASSQDYRETNTIYF.

V and J are TRBV29-1 and TRBJ2-7; TCRdb lists TRBD1, though no DNA is available to test this call. This CDR3 is 12 amino acids long. Per the germline V gene, CDR1 is SQVTM and CDR2 is ANQGSEA. CDR3: CTATVPSYEQYF.

The rearrangement uses TRBV7-9 and TRBJ2-1; lacking DNA, the TRBD1 call made by TCRdb goes unchecked. Germline lookup yields CDR1 SEHNR and CDR2 FQNEAQ (reference sequence). The CDR3 length is 16 residues. The CDR3 reads CASSPPGGQPTSEQFF.

This CDR3 reads CASSFGSGGFYEQYF. This chain links TRBV7-9 with TRBJ2-7; the TCRdb call, TRBD2, lacks DNA for checking. The CDR3 sequence is 15 residues long. CDR1 and CDR2 from the germline V gene are SEHNR and FQNEAQ (reference sequence).

The CDR3 sequence: CASRYTSSYEQHF. This rearrangement joins TRBV7-9 to TRBJ2-7. Per germline, CDR1 SEHNR and CDR2 FQNEAQ (reference sequence). The CDR3 spans 13 residues. Variable domain in full (rest from reference TRBV7-9 and TRBJ2-7): DTGVSQNPRHKITKRGQNVTFRCDPISEHNRLYWYRQTLGQGPEFLTYFQNEAQLEKSRLLSDRFSAERPKGSFSTLEIQRTEQGDSAMYLCASRYTSSYEQHFGPGTRLTVT.

The genes are TRBV9 and TRBJ2-2; the D gene TCRdb calls, TRBD1, cannot be checked with no DNA. This CDR3 comprises 14 residues. Germline V lookup: CDR1 SGDLS, CDR2 YYNGEE. CDR3 residues: CASSVVGGPGELFF.

This chain uses TRBV7-2 with TRBJ2-7; TCRdb indicates TRBD1, and absent DNA this call remains unverified. This CDR3 spans 16 amino acids. CDR1 is SGHTA, CDR2 FQGNSA, per germline. The CDR3: CASSLTRGQGDYEQYF.

V is TRBV5-1 and J is TRBJ1-1; TCRdb designates TRBD1, a call that cannot be tested without DNA. This CDR3 has 16 residues. CDR1 and CDR2 (germline): SGHRS, YFSETQ. CDR3 in amino acids: CASSLDPGQGTSEAFF. Drawing the rest from reference TRBV5-1 and TRBJ1-1, the complete variable domain is KAGVTQTPRYLIKTRGQQVTLSCSPISGHRSVSWYQQTPGQGLQFLFEYFSETQRNKGNFPGRFSGRQFSNSRSEMNVSTLELGDSALYLCASSLDPGQGTSEAFFGQGTRLTVV.

The rearrangement uses TRBV7-2 and TRBJ2-7; TCRdb proposes TRBD1, but this gene call is untestable without DNA. The CDR3 extends over 17 amino acids. CDR1 is SGHTA and CDR2 is FQGNSA in the germline V gene. Here the CDR3 reads CASSSRRGELRDYEQYF.

This chain uses TRBV11-3 with TRBJ2-5; TCRdb indicates TRBD1, and absent DNA this call remains unverified. The germline gives CDR1 SGHNT, CDR2 YENEEA. The CDR3 has 12 amino acids. The CDR3 reads CASSPVGGTQYF. The full variable domain, rest sourced from reference TRBV11-3 and TRBJ2-5, is EAGVVQSPRYKIIEKKQPVAFWCNPISGHNTLYWYLQNLGQGPELLIRYENEEAVDDSQLPKDRFSAERLKGVDSTLKIQPAELGDSAVYLCASSPVGGTQYFGPGTRLLVL.

CDR3 amino acids: CASSFYRGGSYSTDTQYF. V is TRBV12-3 or TRBV12-4 and J is TRBJ2-3; TCRdb's D call of TRBD2 is untestable without DNA. There are 18 residues in the CDR3.

This chain connects TRBV27 to TRBJ2-4. This CDR3 has 15 amino acids. Looked up from germline, CDR1 is MNHEY and CDR2 is SMNVEV (reference sequence). The CDR3 sequence: CASSKPGLAKNIQYF.